This T cell receptor beta chain was captured in a study of blood T cell repertoires in COVID-19 (dated by TCRdb to the early 2020s). Turning to the overall study: Samples from collaborators originated in the United States, Italy and Spain and spanned both the acute and convalescent phases of COVID-19. Deeply sampled blood TCRbeta repertoires from subjects exposed to, actively infected with, or recovered from COVID-19 were included in the dataset. The repertoires were released in a freely available public database intended as a resource for research on the immune response to SARS-CoV-2. Nearly every sample came with metadata listing a de-identified subject ID, COVID-19 status, age in years and sex. The material from the prospective study consisted of cDNA or gDNA derived from T cells, B-cell-depleted T cells, or PBMCs. Samples were obtained from the ongoing ImmuneRACE study (first 160 participants) and from about 1,300 subjects provided by 6 global collaborators. Where available, HLA class I and class II types were taken from metadata supplied by the sample provider and were not determined by assay-based typing.

Collaborating institutions collected whole blood in K2EDTA tubes following their own protocols. For TCRbeta analysis, collaborator samples were shipped as frozen whole blood, as isolated PBMCs, or as DNA extracted from either sample type. The junction shows trimming of 4 bases on V and 6 bases on J, plus 16 bases between the germline ends. Counted from cysteine to phenylalanine, this CDR3 has 14 amino acids. The sequence is cut down to CDR3 DNA, 42 bases in frame from base 1. According to the germline V gene (reference sequence), CDR1 reads SGHKS and CDR2 reads YYEKEE. For this clone: Its specific antigen is unknown. Per-base qualities were not stored, and no clone one base away is much larger.

Summary of the overall study and its limitations: The quantity of clinical and demographic metadata differed by source and by participant and was supplied without curation.

The immunoSEQ Assay, a bias-controlled multiplex PCR, was used to amplify TCRbeta CDR3 regions from genomic DNA. Per the source publication's procedure: Within the assay, amplification of reference gene primers was used to estimate how many nucleated cells each sample contained. To quantify the absolute abundance of each unique TCRbeta CDR3 rearrangement, sequence reads were collapsed and filtered. For each sample, productive Simpson clonality was calculated as the square root of Simpson's diversity index across productive rearrangements. Imported from immuneACCESS, the table was reduced by TCRdb to in-frame sequences with V and J called. These copies leave out some clones; in studies compared against another copy, an unresolved V gene accounts for under half, and the cause of the remainder is not known. V and J calls and clone size are given by that table; D and trimming were obtained from the DNA. This sample holds around 86,000 clones; around 87% were observed only once. The ten largest account for roughly 7.1% of the sample.

Sequenced sample: peripheral blood. The clonotype originates from a human donor with acute or convalescent COVID-19. The donor label of this sample is uncertain. Here the chain combines TRBV5-5 and TRBJ1-2, with the D gene too uncertain to name. The DNA reads TGTGCCAGCAGCACGTTGACACACCCAAATGGCTACACCTTC. It is translated as CASSTLTHPNGYTF.